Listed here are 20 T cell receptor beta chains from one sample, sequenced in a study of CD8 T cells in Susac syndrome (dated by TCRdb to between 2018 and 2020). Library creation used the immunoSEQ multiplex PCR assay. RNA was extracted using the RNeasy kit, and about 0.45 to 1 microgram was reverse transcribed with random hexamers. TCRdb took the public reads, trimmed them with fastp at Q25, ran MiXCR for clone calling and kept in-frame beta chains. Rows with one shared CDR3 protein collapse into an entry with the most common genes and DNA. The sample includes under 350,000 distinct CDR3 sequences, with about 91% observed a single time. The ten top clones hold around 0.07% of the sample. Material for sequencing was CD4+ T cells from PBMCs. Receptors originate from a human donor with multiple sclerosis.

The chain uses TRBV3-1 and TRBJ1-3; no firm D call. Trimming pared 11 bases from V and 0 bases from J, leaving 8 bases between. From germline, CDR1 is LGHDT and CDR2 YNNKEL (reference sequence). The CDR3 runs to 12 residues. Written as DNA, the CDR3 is TGTGCCGTAAGAAGCTCTGGAAACACCATATATTTT. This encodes CAVRSSGNTIYF.

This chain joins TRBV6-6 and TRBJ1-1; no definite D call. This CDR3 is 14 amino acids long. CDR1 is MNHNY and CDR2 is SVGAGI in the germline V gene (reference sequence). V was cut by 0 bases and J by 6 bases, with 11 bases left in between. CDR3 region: CASSYSIRRAEAFF. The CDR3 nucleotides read TGTGCCAGCAGTTACTCGATCCGTCGGGCTGAAGCTTTCTTT.

As DNA, the CDR3 is TGTGCCAGCAGTGGTCCGTGGGAGACCCAGTACTTC. Its protein product is CASSGPWETQYF. The V gene is TRBV28, the J gene TRBJ2-5; D not resolved. Trimming took 5 bases from V and 5 from J, leaving 9 bases between them. Germline CDR1 reads MDHEN; CDR2 reads SYDVKM. This CDR3 has 12 amino acids.

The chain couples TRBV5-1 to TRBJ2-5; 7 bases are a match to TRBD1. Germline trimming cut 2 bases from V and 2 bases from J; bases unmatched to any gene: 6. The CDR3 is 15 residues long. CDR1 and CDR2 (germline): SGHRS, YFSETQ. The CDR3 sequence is CASSFNEGAQETQYF. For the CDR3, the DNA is TGCGCCAGCAGCTTTAATGAGGGGGCTCAAGAGACCCAGTACTTC.

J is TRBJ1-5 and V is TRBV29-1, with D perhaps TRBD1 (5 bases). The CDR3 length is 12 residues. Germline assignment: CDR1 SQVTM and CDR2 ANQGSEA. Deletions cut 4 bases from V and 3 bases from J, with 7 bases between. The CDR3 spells CSVGRDNQPQHF. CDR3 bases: TGCAGCGTTGGCAGGGACAATCAGCCCCAGCATTTT.

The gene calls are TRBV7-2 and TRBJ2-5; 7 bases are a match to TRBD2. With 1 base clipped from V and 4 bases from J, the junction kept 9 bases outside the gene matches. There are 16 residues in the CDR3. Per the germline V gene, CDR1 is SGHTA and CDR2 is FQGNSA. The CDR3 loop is CASSLEFAGVGETQYF. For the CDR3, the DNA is TGTGCCAGCAGCTTAGAGTTCGCGGGAGTGGGAGAGACCCAGTACTTC.

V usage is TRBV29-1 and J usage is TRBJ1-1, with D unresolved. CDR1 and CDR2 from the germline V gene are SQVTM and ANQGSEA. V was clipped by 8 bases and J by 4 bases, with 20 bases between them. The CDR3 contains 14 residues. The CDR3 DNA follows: TGCAGCTATTCCCAGGAGATCGTAGTCACTGAAGCTTTCTTT. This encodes CSYSQEIVVTEAFF.

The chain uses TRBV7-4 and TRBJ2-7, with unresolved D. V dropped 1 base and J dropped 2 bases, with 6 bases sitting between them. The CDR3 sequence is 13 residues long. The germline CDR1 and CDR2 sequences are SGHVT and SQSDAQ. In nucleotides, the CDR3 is TGTGCCAGCAGCTTAGTTGACCCCTACGAGCAGTACTTC. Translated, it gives CASSLVDPYEQYF.

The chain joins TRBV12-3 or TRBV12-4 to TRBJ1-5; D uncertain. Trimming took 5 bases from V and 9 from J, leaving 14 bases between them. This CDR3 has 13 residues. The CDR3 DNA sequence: TGTGCCAGCAGTAGGAAGGATTTAGGGCCCCAGCATTTT. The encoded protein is CASSRKDLGPQHF.

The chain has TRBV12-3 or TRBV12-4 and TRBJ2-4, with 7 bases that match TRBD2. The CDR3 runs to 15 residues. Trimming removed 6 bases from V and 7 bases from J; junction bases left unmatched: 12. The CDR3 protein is CASSYGRQGGNIQYF. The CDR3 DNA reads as TGTGCCAGCAGCTACGGGAGGCAGGGAGGGAACATTCAGTACTTC.

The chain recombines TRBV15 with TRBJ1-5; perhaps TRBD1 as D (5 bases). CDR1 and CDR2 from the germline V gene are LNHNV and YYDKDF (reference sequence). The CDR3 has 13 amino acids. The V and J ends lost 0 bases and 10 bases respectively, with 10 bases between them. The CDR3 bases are TGTGCCACCAGCAGAGACAGGGCGGCACCCCAGCATTTT. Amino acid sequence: CATSRDRAAPQHF.

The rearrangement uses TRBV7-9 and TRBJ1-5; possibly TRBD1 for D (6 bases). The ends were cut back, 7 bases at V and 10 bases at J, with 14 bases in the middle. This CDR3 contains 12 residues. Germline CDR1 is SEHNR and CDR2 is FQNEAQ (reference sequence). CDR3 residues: CASTSGVRPQHF. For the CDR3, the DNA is TGTGCCAGCACCTCAGGGGTCCGACCCCAGCATTTT.

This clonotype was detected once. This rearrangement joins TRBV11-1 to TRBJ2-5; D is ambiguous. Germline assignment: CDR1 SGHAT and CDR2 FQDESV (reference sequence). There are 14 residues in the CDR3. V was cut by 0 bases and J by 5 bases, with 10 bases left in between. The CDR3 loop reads CASSLALGRETQYF. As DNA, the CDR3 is TGTGCCAGCAGCTTAGCGCTAGGACGGGAGACCCAGTACTTC.

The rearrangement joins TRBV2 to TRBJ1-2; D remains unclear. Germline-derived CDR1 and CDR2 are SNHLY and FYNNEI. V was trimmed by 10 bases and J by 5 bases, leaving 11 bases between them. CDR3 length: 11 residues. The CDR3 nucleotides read TGTGCCAACTCCGACGGTTATGGCTACACCTTC. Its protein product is CANSDGYGYTF.

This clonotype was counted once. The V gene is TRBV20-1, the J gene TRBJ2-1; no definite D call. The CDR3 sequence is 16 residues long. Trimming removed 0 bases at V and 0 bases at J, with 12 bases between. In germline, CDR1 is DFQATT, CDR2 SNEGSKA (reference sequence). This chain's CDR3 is CSARDEKISSYNEQFF. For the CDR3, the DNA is TGCAGTGCTAGAGACGAGAAGATTAGCTCCTACAATGAGCAGTTCTTC.

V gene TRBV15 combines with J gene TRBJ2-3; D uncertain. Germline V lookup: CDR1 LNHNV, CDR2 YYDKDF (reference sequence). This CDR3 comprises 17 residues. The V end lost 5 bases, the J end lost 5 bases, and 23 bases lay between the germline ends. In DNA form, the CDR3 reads TGTGCCACCAGCCCTGTTCGAGGCCTAGGAGTTCTAGATACGCAGTATTTT. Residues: CATSPVRGLGVLDTQYF.

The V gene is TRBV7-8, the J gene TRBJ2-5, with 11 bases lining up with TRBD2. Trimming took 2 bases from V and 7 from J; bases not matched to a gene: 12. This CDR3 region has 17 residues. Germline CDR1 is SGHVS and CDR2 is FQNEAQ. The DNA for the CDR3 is TGTGCCAGCAGCTTAAGGGAGGGACTAGCGGCTAAAGGGACCCAGTACTTC. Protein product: CASSLREGLAAKGTQYF.

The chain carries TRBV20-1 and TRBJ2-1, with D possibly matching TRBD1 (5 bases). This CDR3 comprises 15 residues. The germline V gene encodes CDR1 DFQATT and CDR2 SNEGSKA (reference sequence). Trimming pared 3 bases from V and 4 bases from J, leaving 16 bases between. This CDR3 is CSASHAGLRYNEQFF. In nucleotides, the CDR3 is TGCAGTGCTAGTCATGCAGGGTTGCGTTACAATGAGCAGTTCTTC.

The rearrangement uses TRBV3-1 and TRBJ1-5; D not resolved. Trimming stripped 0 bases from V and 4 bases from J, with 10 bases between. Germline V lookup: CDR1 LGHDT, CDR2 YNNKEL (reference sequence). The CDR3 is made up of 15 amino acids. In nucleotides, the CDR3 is TGTGCCAGCAGCCAAGAGTCGGGTAGGAATCAGCCCCAGCATTTT. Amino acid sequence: CASSQESGRNQPQHF.

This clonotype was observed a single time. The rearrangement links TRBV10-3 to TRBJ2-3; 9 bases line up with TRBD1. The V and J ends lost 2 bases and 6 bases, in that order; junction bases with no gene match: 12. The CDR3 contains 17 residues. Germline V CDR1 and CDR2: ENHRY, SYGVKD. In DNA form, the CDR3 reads TGTGCCATCAGTGAGACTGCTGGACAGGGGCGAGCGGATACGCAGTATTTT. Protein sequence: CAISETAGQGRADTQYF.